Sequencing of this T cell receptor beta chain was carried out in a study of PD-1 blockade in classical Hodgkin lymphoma. The study's findings and limits: Why the repertoires differ is still unclear, perhaps disease activity or prior therapy. Some patients began nivolumab under 1 year after ASCT. These patients were excluded from later analyses. The baseline diversity of complete responders showed similarity to that of newly diagnosed patients.

The CDR3 totals 14 residues. Germline CDR1 and CDR2: SQVTM and ANQGSEA. J gave up 5 bases and V 4 bases, and 5 bases lay outside the gene matches. Notes on this clone: Its antigen remains unknown.

As to time point: cycle 4 day 1 (C4D1), after less than 7 weeks of nivolumab. Each and every patient relapsed after autologous stem cell transplantation, and patients got differing brentuximab vedotin exposure. TCRdb's table, derived via immunoSEQ multiplex PCR, lists solely in-frame clones and lacks some. The table lists fewer than 25,000 clones, around three quarters of them singletons. This specimen consisted of peripheral blood mononuclear cells (PBMCs), obtained before the fourth cycle of nivolumab. This TCR came from a human donor with classical Hodgkin lymphoma. The rearrangement links TRBV29-1 to TRBJ2-3; 11 bases are shared with TRBD2. CDR3 residues: CSVVGLAGRDTQYF. The CDR3 DNA reads TGCAGCGTTGTCGGACTAGCGGGCAGAGATACGCAGTATTTT.